This T cell receptor (beta chain) was recorded in a study of early T cells in non-severe SARS-CoV-2 infection. A few counts support this clonotype. The junction had 0 bases not matched to a gene; V was cut back by 2 bases and J by 3 bases. This CDR3 comprises 14 residues. In germline, CDR1 is MNHEY, CDR2 SVGAGI. TCRdb reprocessed the 5' RACE reads via MiXCR and lists one record per CDR3 protein. The table shows 53,000 or so distinct CDR3 sequences, with roughly an eighth occurring only once. The receptor's source is an adult who was a healthcare worker with PCR-confirmed SARS-CoV-2 infection or an uninfected control (not recorded which). This rearrangement joins TRBV6-5 to TRBJ2-1, with 8 bases identical to TRBD2. The starting material was whole blood, obtained at baseline. CDR3 bases: TGTGCCAGCAGTTACCTAGCGGGCTACAATGAGCAGTTCTTC. Its protein is CASSYLAGYNEQFF.